The source of this TCR beta chain is a study of identical twins. Study-level results: Conclusions were based on cross-sectional statistical analysis, without following the same donors.

This clonotype was seen ten or more times. Its matching antigen is unknown. TCRdb re-derived calls from the 5' RACE reads in MiXCR, one entry per CDR3 protein. Here the sample spans hundreds of thousands of distinct CDR3 sequences, around 5.7% being singletons. Germline CDR1 reads MNHEY; CDR2 reads SVGEGT. The CDR3 runs to 14 residues. With V trimmed by 7 bases and J by 7 bases, 12 bases remained unmatched. Healthy Caucasians, and only they, were the donors. This rearrangement joins TRBV6-2 or TRBV6-3 to TRBJ2-7; 8 bases fit TRBD2. The receptor was derived from a man between 18 and 29 years old in good health. The specimen was naive T cells sorted from blood. The CDR3 sequence is CASTLQAGVGEQYF. DNA for the CDR3: TGTGCCAGCACCCTCCAAGCGGGAGTCGGGGAGCAGTACTTC.